This entry is about one T cell receptor (beta chain). Genomic DNA (from each subset) was split evenly across several immunoSEQ plates. The data were produced by immunoSEQ multiplex PCR, yet TCRdb's version contains in-frame clones alone and is incomplete. The table includes about 1.1 million clones, around three quarters detected once. This entry comes from a study of shared clonotypes between healthy human individuals. Caucasian adults living in Nashville, Tennessee, provided all samples. The split of CD4+ cells yielded CD45RA+ naive and CD45RA-negative memory subsets. The CDR3 runs 14 residues. Losses at the gene ends were 2 bases for V and 5 bases for J; bases not matched to a gene: 3. Germline values: CDR1 SGHRS, CDR2 YFSETQ.

The chain has TRBV5-1 and TRBJ1-5, with TRBD1 matching over 8 bases. The clonotype was recovered from a man between 18 and 29 years old in good health. Some clones in this sample may be carry-over from other donors' samples. Specimen: memory CD4+ T cells from PBMCs. The subset was: CD45RA-negative fraction. CDR3: CASSLATGDQPQHF. The CDR3 bases are TGCGCCAGCAGCTTAGCGACAGGGGATCAGCCCCAGCATTTT.